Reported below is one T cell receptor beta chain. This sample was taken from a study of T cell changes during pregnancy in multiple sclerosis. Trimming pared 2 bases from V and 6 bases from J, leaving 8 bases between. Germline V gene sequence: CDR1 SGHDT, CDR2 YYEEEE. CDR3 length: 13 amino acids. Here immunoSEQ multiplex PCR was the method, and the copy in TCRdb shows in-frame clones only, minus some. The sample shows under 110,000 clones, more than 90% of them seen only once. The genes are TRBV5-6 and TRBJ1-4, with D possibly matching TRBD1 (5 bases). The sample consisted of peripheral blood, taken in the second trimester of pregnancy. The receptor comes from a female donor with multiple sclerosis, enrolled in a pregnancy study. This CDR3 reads CASSFQGDEKLFF. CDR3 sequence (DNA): TGTGCCAGCAGCTTCCAGGGTGATGAAAAACTGTTTTTT.